This TCR beta chain was sequenced during a study of immune evolution from preneoplasia to lung adenocarcinoma. Points from the study as a whole: Top clone frequencies peaked in normal lung, apparently declining through invasive adenocarcinoma.

For this clone: The antigen remains unidentified.

This table comes from immunoSEQ multiplex PCR, and its TCRdb copy is limited to in-frame clones, with some not included. The sample contains under 15,000 clones, roughly 85% of which appear only once. This CDR3 has 14 amino acids. V gave up 5 bases and J gave up 4 bases, with 14 bases separating them. Looked up from germline, CDR1 is MDHEN and CDR2 is SYDVKM. The source is a donor older than 65 with lung adenocarcinoma. The sequenced material came from FFPE lung adenocarcinoma in situ tissue. The chain recombines TRBV28 with TRBJ2-5; D call uncertain. CDR3 bases: TGTGCCAGCAGTCCCACTTTTAGCCCAGAGACCCAGTACTTC. Its translation: CASSPTFSPETQYF. Using reference TRBV28 and TRBJ2-5 for the parts outside the CDR3, the full variable domain is DVKVTQSSRYLVKRTGEKVFLECVQDMDHENMFWYRQDPGLGLRLIYFSYDVKMKEKGDIPEGYSVSREKKERFSLILESASTNQTSMYLCASSPTFSPETQYFGPGTRLLVL.